Shown below are 3 T cell receptor beta chains from a single sample sequenced in a study of blood T cell repertoires in COVID-19. Sequencing was performed with immunoSEQ multiplex PCR; in TCRdb, only in-frame clones are kept and a portion is missing. The sample shows about 250,000 clones, about 86% of them seen only once. The sequenced sample was peripheral blood. The receptors here all came from an elderly man with acute or convalescent COVID-19.

This rearrangement joins TRBV9 to TRBJ1-2, with a tentative D call TRBD1 (5 bases). V was trimmed by 5 bases and J by 0 bases, leaving 8 bases between them. Germline V CDR1 and CDR2: SGDLS, YYNGEE. The CDR3 sequence is 13 residues long. The CDR3 coding sequence is TGTGCCAGCAGTGCGGGGGCTAACTATGGCTACACCTTC. This sequence encodes CASSAGANYGYTF. Variable domain in full (rest from reference TRBV9 and TRBJ1-2): DSGVTQTPKHLITATGQRVTLRCSPRSGDLSVYWYQQSLDQGLQFLIQYYNGEERAKGNILERFSAQQFPDLHSELNLSSLELGDSALYFCASSAGANYGYTFGSGTRLTVV.

The chain has TRBV19 and TRBJ1-4; 10 bases line up with TRBD1. CDR3 length: 15 residues. Germline CDR1 and CDR2: LNHDA and SQIVND (reference sequence). The ends lost 5 bases at V and 5 bases at J; junction bases unmatched: 5. The CDR3 region is CASSSTGGRNEKLFF. The CDR3 bases are TGTGCCAGTAGTTCGACAGGGGGCAGGAATGAAAAACTGTTTTTT.

This clone was counted once. The identical CDR3 is also encoded by other nucleotide sequences in the sample. V is TRBV6-5 and J is TRBJ1-3; 9 bases align to TRBD1. Per the germline V gene, CDR1 is MNHEY and CDR2 is SVGAGI. CDR3 size: 14 residues. The J segment lost 4 bases and the V segment lost 5 bases, leaving 3 bases of the junction unmatched. Here the CDR3 reads CASSRQGGGNTIYF. The CDR3 DNA reads as TGTGCCAGCAGTCGACAGGGGGGAGGAAACACCATATATTTT.